This entry describes one TCR beta chain. The sample comes from a study of T cells expressing NK-cell markers. In the study overall: Sorted CD3+CD56-NKG2C+, CD3+CD56+NKG2C- and CD3+CD56+NKG2C+ T cells were the source of the TCR beta repertoires.

The CDR3 consists of 17 residues. Germline V gene sequence: CDR1 LGHNA, CDR2 YNFKEQ. 5'RACE template switching built TCR beta cDNA with unique molecular identifiers. From its re-call of the 5' RACE reads, TCRdb lists each CDR3 protein once, without DNA. This repertoire includes 300,000 to 450,000 distinct CDR3 sequences. The chain uses TRBV4-2 and TRBJ2-6; the TCRdb D gene call, TRBD2, has no DNA to confirm it. The TCR originated in a man aged 18 to 69 in good health. Material: blood T cells: a sorted CD56 or NKG2C T cell subset, CD4+ or CD8+ T cells, or bulk PBMC T cells (not recorded which). CDR3 sequence reads: CASSQGGGLSGANVLTF.